The clone carrying this TCR beta chain was seen just once. This record belongs to a study of shared clonotypes between healthy human individuals. Produced via immunoSEQ multiplex PCR; TCRdb's table is partial and in-frame only. The data show 2 million to 2.5 million clones, approximately 93% seen once. The germline V gene has CDR1 KGHSH and CDR2 LQKENI. Trimming took 4 bases from V and 3 from J, leaving 14 bases between them. The CDR3 has 15 residues. Sequencing input: naive CD4+ T cells from PBMCs. Stated subset: CD45RA+ positively selected. V gene TRBV18 combines with J gene TRBJ2-3, with D maybe TRBD1 (7 bases). The receptor's source is a man aged 18 to 30 in good health. Some clones in this sample may be carry-over from other donors' samples. The CDR3 DNA follows: TGTGCCAGCTCACAGAACCAGGGGGGAACAGATACGCAGTATTTT. It codes for CASSQNQGGTDTQYF.